The clone carrying this T cell receptor beta chain was seen many times. The antigen remains undetermined. The record originates from a study of CD8 T cells in ankylosing spondylitis. Study results and caveats: Reportedly, disease-linked clones are significantly enriched in ankylosing spondylitis patients' matched synovial fluid. Fewer than ten highly homologous variants made up a TCR beta motif, and this motif appeared characteristic of ankylosing spondylitis blood.

TCRdb called the 5' RACE reads again in MiXCR, with one record for every CDR3 protein. The data show 500,000 to 550,000 distinct CDR3 sequences, with roughly an eighth seen just once and over 6.5% held by the top ten. The sample taken for sequencing was blood, either unsorted or a sorted T cell fraction (not recorded which). The TCR comes from a male donor with ankylosing spondylitis.

For the CDR3, the DNA is TGTGCCAGCAGTTTAGGACCGACAGGGGTCCACAATGAGCAGTTCTTC. This encodes CASSLGPTGVHNEQFF. This chain links TRBV12-3 or TRBV12-4 with TRBJ2-1; 8 bases fit TRBD1. The CDR3 length is 16 residues. Trimming took 1 base from V and 5 from J; bases not matched to a gene: 7.